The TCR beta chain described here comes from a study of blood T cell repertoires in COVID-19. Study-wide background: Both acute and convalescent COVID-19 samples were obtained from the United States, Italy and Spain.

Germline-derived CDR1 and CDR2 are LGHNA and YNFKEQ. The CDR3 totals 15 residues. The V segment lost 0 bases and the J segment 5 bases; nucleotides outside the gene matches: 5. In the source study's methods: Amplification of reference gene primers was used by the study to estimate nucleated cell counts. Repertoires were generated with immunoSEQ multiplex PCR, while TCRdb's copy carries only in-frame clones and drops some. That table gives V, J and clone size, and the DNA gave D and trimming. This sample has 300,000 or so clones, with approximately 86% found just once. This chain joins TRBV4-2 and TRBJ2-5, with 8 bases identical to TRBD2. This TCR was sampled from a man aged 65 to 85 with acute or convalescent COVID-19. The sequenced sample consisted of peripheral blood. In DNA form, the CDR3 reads TGTGCCAGCAGCCAAGACCTAGCGGGTATGGAGACCCAGTACTTC. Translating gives CASSQDLAGMETQYF.